The clone carrying this T cell receptor beta chain was seen just once. The antigen remains unidentified. Cells designated naive CD8 were CD45RO-negative and were positively selected for CCR7, with terminally differentiated effector memory CD45RA+ cells excluded. The sample comes from a study of shared clonotypes between healthy human individuals. Regarding the study as a whole: Memory subsets generally showed smaller estimated richness than naive subsets did. The study drew on few donors, limiting represented genetic and exposure-history diversity. Although depth was large, rarefaction showed that sequencing of the sorted subsets was incomplete.

How the authors handled the data: ImmunoSEQ only sent back junction sequences with no quality scores, so filtering was done differently. Assay: immunoSEQ multiplex PCR; the TCRdb copy retains only in-frame clones and omits some. That table supplies the V and J calls and clone size; D and trimming were determined from the DNA. The sample has fewer than 1 million clones; approximately 96% are singletons. The sample was naive CD8+ T cells sorted from blood. The clonotype originates from a man aged 25-45 years in good health.

The CDR3 bases are TGCGCCAGCAGCCAAGATCGGGGTGTCCAAGAGACCCAGTACTTC. Its translation: CASSQDRGVQETQYF. The chain combines TRBV4-1 with TRBJ2-5; weak D call: TRBD2 (5 bases). Germline CDR1 reads MGHRA; CDR2 reads YSYEKL. The length of the CDR3 is 15 residues. V shed 0 bases and J shed 1 base, with 9 bases lying between them.